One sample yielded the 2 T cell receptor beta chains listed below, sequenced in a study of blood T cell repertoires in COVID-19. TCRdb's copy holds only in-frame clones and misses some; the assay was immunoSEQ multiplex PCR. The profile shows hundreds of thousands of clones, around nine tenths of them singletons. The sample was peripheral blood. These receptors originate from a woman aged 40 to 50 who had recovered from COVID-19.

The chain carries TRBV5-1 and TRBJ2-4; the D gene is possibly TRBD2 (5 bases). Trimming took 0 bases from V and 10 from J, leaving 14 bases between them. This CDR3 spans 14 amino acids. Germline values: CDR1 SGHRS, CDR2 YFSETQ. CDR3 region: CASSLASGPGIQYF. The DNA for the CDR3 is TGCGCCAGCAGCTTGGCGAGCGGCCCGGGAATTCAGTACTTC.

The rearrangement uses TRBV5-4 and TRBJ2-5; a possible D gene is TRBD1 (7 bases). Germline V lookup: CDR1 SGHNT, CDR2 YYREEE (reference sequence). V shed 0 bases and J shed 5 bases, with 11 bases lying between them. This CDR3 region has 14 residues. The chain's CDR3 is CASSLEAGGETQYF. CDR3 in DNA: TGTGCCAGCAGCTTGGAGGCAGGGGGGGAGACCCAGTACTTC.